A single sample gave rise to the 24 T cell receptor beta chains below, sequenced in a study of blood T cell repertoires in COVID-19. Repertoires were generated with immunoSEQ multiplex PCR, while TCRdb's copy carries only in-frame clones and drops some. In the table there are about 240,000 clones, around 89% of which are singletons. Sequenced: PBMCs or T cells enriched from blood (not recorded which). The receptors originated from a woman in her 30s who had recovered from COVID-19.

The gene calls are TRBV24-1 and TRBJ1-1, with TRBD1 identical over 9 bases. The junction had 7 bases not matched to a gene; V was cut back by 4 bases and J by 11 bases. This CDR3 spans 13 amino acids. CDR1 is KGHDR, CDR2 SFDVKD, per germline. The CDR3 DNA reads TGTGCCACCAGTGACCCACAGGGGGCTAAGGCTTTCTTT. This encodes CATSDPQGAKAFF.

The table lists this clone with a count of one. The chain recombines TRBV4-3 with TRBJ1-2, with no clear D. This CDR3 spans 14 amino acids. Germline V CDR1 and CDR2: LGHNA, YSLEER. Trimming cost V 0 bases and J 7 bases, with 12 bases left between them. The CDR3 DNA follows: TGCGCCAGCAGCCAAGATATTTGGGAGGGTGGCTACACCTTC. This translates into CASSQDIWEGGYTF.

The chain recombines TRBV4-1 with TRBJ2-3; 9 bases align to TRBD2. Trimming at V came to 1 base and at J to 4 bases, leaving 6 bases not matched to a gene. Germline-derived CDR1 and CDR2 are MGHRA and YSYEKL. The CDR3 has 16 amino acids. The CDR3 DNA sequence: TGCGCCAGCAGCCAAGCAGTAGCGGGAGTGTCAGATACGCAGTATTTT. Translation: CASSQAVAGVSDTQYF.

The DNA for the CDR3 is TGTGCCACCAGCAGGTCGCGGACAGGCAATCAGCCCCAGCATTTT. Protein product: CATSRSRTGNQPQHF. The chain has TRBV15 and TRBJ1-5; D perhaps matches TRBD1 (6 bases). Germline assignment: CDR1 LNHNV and CDR2 YYDKDF (reference sequence). The CDR3 contains 15 residues. V lost 3 bases to trimming and J lost 2 bases, with 11 bases between them.

J is TRBJ1-4 and V is TRBV11-2; 7 bases map to TRBD1. Germline-derived CDR1 and CDR2 are SGHAT and FQNNGV. There are 15 residues in the CDR3. Trimming at V came to 6 bases and at J to 8 bases, leaving 12 bases not matched to a gene. CDR3 sequence (DNA): TGTGCCAGCAGTCGGGACAGAGGGGCTAGAGAAAAACTGTTTTTT. Protein sequence: CASSRDRGAREKLFF. Together with reference TRBV11-2 and TRBJ1-4, the CDR3 gives the full variable domain: EAGVAQSPRYKIIEKRQSVAFWCNPISGHATLYWYQQILGQGPKLLIQFQNNGVVDDSQLPKDRFSAERLKGVDSTLKIQPAKLEDSAVYLCASSRDRGAREKLFFGSGTQLSVL.

This chain connects TRBV13 to TRBJ1-2; a weak D match, TRBD1 (6 bases). The CDR3 is 14 residues long. Germline loops: CDR1 PRHDT, CDR2 FYEKMQ (reference sequence). V was clipped by 4 bases and J by 8 bases, with 17 bases between them. CDR3 DNA sequence: TGTGCCAGCAGCTGGACAGTCAAAACGTCGGGCTACACCTTC. Its protein is CASSWTVKTSGYTF.

The chain is built from TRBV18 and TRBJ2-2, with TRBD1 identical over 7 bases. The CDR3 length is 16 residues. V was pared by 4 bases and J by 1 base, with 6 bases of the junction left unmatched. The germline V gene has CDR1 KGHSH and CDR2 LQKENI. CDR3 amino acids: CASSLDRAENTGELFF. DNA for the CDR3: TGTGCCAGCTCACTCGACAGGGCGGAGAACACCGGGGAGCTGTTTTTT.

This rearrangement joins TRBV4-2 to TRBJ1-5; D is undetermined. The CDR3 covers 15 residues. Germline V gene data show CDR1 as LGHNA and CDR2 as YNFKEQ. Trimming removed 2 bases from V and 3 bases from J, with 11 bases in between. The CDR3 sequence is CASSQRRGVNQPQHF. For the CDR3, the DNA is TGTGCCAGCAGCCAAAGGCGGGGAGTCAATCAGCCCCAGCATTTT.

The chain carries TRBV2 and TRBJ1-5; 7 bases are shared with TRBD1. Unmatched junction bases numbered 12, after V lost 7 bases and J lost 6 bases. The V gene's germline CDR1 is SNHLY and CDR2 FYNNEI. The CDR3 has 15 residues. In nucleotides, the CDR3 is TGTGCCAGCAATCCCTCGACAGGGTTGCGTCAGCCCCAGCATTTT. It translates to CASNPSTGLRQPQHF.

The chain recombines TRBV23-1 with TRBJ2-7; 7 nucleotides line up with TRBD1. TRBV23-1 is an ORF, with its function uncertain. J was trimmed by 5 bases and V by 8 bases; bases with no gene match: 15. This CDR3 region has 15 residues. This chain's CDR3 is CASPKGDRSKDEQYF. In DNA form, the CDR3 reads TGCGCCAGCCCTAAGGGGGACAGAAGCAAGGACGAGCAGTACTTC.

This chain joins TRBV3-1 (or the pseudogene TRBV3-2) and TRBJ2-7, with D tentatively TRBD2 (6 bases). Trimming pared 1 base from V and 3 bases from J, leaving 13 bases between. This CDR3 comprises 15 residues. CDR1 is LGHDT and CDR2 is YNNKEL in the germline V gene (reference sequence). This chain's CDR3 is CASSQGASEVYEQYF. The DNA for the CDR3 is TGTGCCAGCAGCCAAGGTGCTAGCGAGGTCTACGAGCAGTACTTC.

The chain links TRBV19 to TRBJ1-3; D is undetermined. The CDR3 sequence is 14 residues long. Germline V gives CDR1 LNHDA, CDR2 SQIVND (reference sequence). V lost 5 bases and J 4 bases, leaving 12 bases between the germline ends. CDR3 residues: CASSPDRRGNTIYF. CDR3 bases: TGTGCCAGTAGTCCGGACCGGAGGGGAAACACCATATATTTT.

The chain carries TRBV28 and TRBJ2-2, with TRBD1 matching 7 bases. The CDR3 loop spans 14 amino acids. CDR1 is MDHEN and CDR2 is SYDVKM in the germline V gene. V lost 5 bases and J lost 5; bases outside the gene matches: 5. CDR3 in amino acids: CASSLRGLTGELFF. The CDR3 DNA reads TGTGCCAGCAGTCTCAGGGGGTTAACCGGGGAGCTGTTTTTT.

This chain joins TRBV6-5 and TRBJ2-7; D is possibly TRBD1 (5 bases). The ends were cut back, 4 bases at V and 2 bases at J, with 15 bases in the middle. The CDR3 has 15 residues. Germline values: CDR1 MNHEY, CDR2 SVGAGI. The CDR3 sequence is CASSLGPPGTYEQYF. CDR3 DNA: TGTGCCAGCAGTTTGGGGCCTCCCGGCACCTACGAGCAGTACTTC.

This clone showed up just once. This chain links TRBV15 with TRBJ2-2; the D gene is possibly TRBD1 (6 bases). The CDR3 is 14 amino acids. Germline CDR1 and CDR2: LNHNV and YYDKDF (reference sequence). Trimming removed 4 bases at V and 7 bases at J, with 13 bases between. Here the CDR3 DNA reads TGTGCCACCAGCAATTACAGGGAAATCGGGGAGCTGTTTTTT. As protein: CATSNYREIGELFF.

The rearrangement uses TRBV5-1 and TRBJ2-3, with 7 positions matching TRBD2. The CDR3 length is 16 residues. Germline CDR1 is SGHRS and CDR2 is YFSETQ. V gave up 0 bases and J gave up 1 base; unmatched junction bases: 5. The CDR3 loop reads CASSLEGRGGTDTQYF. The CDR3 coding sequence is TGCGCCAGCAGCTTGGAGGGCCGGGGGGGCACAGATACGCAGTATTTT.

The chain couples TRBV9 to TRBJ1-6; D unresolved. The CDR3 is 15 amino acids. Looked up from germline, CDR1 is SGDLS and CDR2 is YYNGEE. Trimming left V 3 bases short and J 7 bases short, with 14 bases between. This CDR3 reads CASSGLWGANSPLHF. The DNA of the CDR3 is TGTGCCAGCAGCGGCCTGTGGGGAGCGAATTCACCCCTCCACTTT. The whole variable domain, remainder taken from reference TRBV9 and TRBJ1-6, is DSGVTQTPKHLITATGQRVTLRCSPRSGDLSVYWYQQSLDQGLQFLIQYYNGEERAKGNILERFSAQQFPDLHSELNLSSLELGDSALYFCASSGLWGANSPLHFGNGTRLTVT.

This clone appeared a single time. The J gene is TRBJ1-2, the V gene TRBV28, with TRBD1 as a possible D gene (5 bases). Per germline, CDR1 MDHEN and CDR2 SYDVKM. Deletions cut 7 bases from V and 7 bases from J, with 13 bases between. The CDR3 totals 12 residues. The CDR3 region has the DNA TGTGCCAGCACTAACCCGGGGGGTGGCTACACCTTC. This gives the protein CASTNPGGGYTF.

V usage is TRBV30 and J usage is TRBJ1-5; 9 nucleotides align to TRBD1. Germline V gene sequence: CDR1 GTSNPN, CDR2 SVGIG (reference sequence). The junction had 2 bases not matched to a gene; V was cut back by 5 bases and J by 6 bases. There are 12 residues in the CDR3. CDR3 nucleotide sequence: TGTGCCTGGGGGGACAGGGTTCAGCCCCAGCATTTT. Translating it yields CAWGDRVQPQHF.

A remark on this clone: One end of the junction does not line up with germline, which may come from a read error. The chain couples TRBV7-7 to TRBJ1-4; TRBD1 matches at 9 bases. This CDR3 has 15 residues. Germline-derived CDR1 and CDR2 are SSHAT and FNYEAQ (reference sequence). CDR3 loop: CASSRTGALGEKLFF. The CDR3 nucleotides read TGTGCTAGCAGCAGGACAGGGGCGTTAGGGGAAAAACTGTTTTTT.

This clone was observed a few times. The V and J genes are TRBV6-2 or TRBV6-3 and TRBJ1-5; the match to TRBD1 covers 7 bases. The CDR3 has 15 amino acids. V gave up 6 bases and J gave up 3 bases; unmatched junction bases: 8. Germline CDR1 reads MNHEY; CDR2 reads SVGEGT. CDR3 sequence (DNA): TGTGCCAGCAGCCCCGGGACAGAGAACAATCAGCCCCAGCATTTT. Encoded protein: CASSPGTENNQPQHF.

This clone was seen a few times. The rearrangement links TRBV15 to TRBJ2-7, with 10 bases fitting TRBD1. CDR3 length: 17 residues. Per germline, CDR1 LNHNV and CDR2 YYDKDF (reference sequence). Trimming cost V 0 bases and J 1 base; bases outside gene matches: 6. The CDR3 reads CATSRDIRDRGSYEQYF. CDR3 DNA sequence: TGTGCCACCAGCAGAGATATTAGGGACAGGGGTTCCTACGAGCAGTACTTC.

This clone turned up a few times. This chain connects TRBV7-2 to TRBJ1-1; 7 bases agree with TRBD1. The V and J ends lost 1 base and 10 bases, in that order; junction bases with no gene match: 12. The CDR3 length is 15 residues. CDR1 is SGHTA, CDR2 FQGNSA, per germline. The CDR3 spells CASSLGRGSVSRAFF. DNA of the CDR3: TGTGCCAGCAGCTTAGGCAGGGGGTCAGTCTCACGAGCTTTCTTT.

This chain uses TRBV5-8 with TRBJ2-2, with unresolved D. The CDR3 totals 13 residues. V gave up 2 bases and J gave up 1 base, with 3 bases separating them. Germline loops: CDR1 SGHTS, CDR2 YDEGEE. The CDR3 nucleotides read TGTGCCAGCAGCTTCAGGAACACCGGGGAGCTGTTTTTT. It translates to CASSFRNTGELFF. Based on the CDR3 plus reference TRBV5-8 and TRBJ2-2, the full variable domain is EAGVTQSPTHLIKTRGQQATLRCSPISGHTSVYWYQQALGLGLQFLLWYDEGEERNRGNFPPRFSGRQFPNYSSELNVNALELEDSALYLCASSFRNTGELFFGEGSRLTVL.